This T cell receptor (beta chain) emerged from a study of Ad26.COV2.S vaccination and SARS-CoV-2 variants. In the study overall: Intramuscular Ad26.COV2.S at 5x10^10 or 1x10^11 viral particles. Overall study results and limits: The study found higher spike-specific TCR breadth in vaccine than placebo recipients. Substantial breadth was reportedly displayed by spike-specific CD8+ and CD4+ T cell responses after vaccination.

As concerns this clone: Its cognate antigen is unknown.

Sequencing used immunoSEQ multiplex PCR; TCRdb keeps in-frame clones, though not all of them. The sample contains about 350,000 clones, approximately 86% of which appear only once. Treatment meaning: 19 received Ad26.COV2.S at low or high dose, single or two shots; 5 received placebo; per-sample allocation not given. The samples date from day 63 after the first vaccine or placebo injection. The sample came from a Boston adult aged 18-55 years. CDR1 and CDR2 from the germline V gene are MGHRA and YSYEKL. The CDR3 spans 14 residues. V was cut by 0 bases and J by 6 bases, with 12 bases left in between. Sample: peripheral blood, taken in a trial of Ad26.COV2.S vaccine versus placebo. The TCR was taken from a person between 18 and 59 years old who received the Ad26.COV2.S COVID-19 vaccine or a placebo. This chain joins TRBV4-1 and TRBJ2-7, with D unresolved. The CDR3: CASSQEHRSGEQYF. Here the CDR3 DNA reads TGCGCCAGCAGCCAAGAGCACCGTTCGGGCGAGCAGTACTTC.